This entry features one TCR beta chain sequence. The data were produced by immunoSEQ multiplex PCR, yet TCRdb's version contains in-frame clones alone and is incomplete. The sample has approximately 180,000 clones; 70% to 85% are singletons. V was cut by 3 bases and J by 0 bases, with 12 bases left in between. Germline V gives CDR1 KGHSH, CDR2 LQKENI. This CDR3 has 16 residues. These data are taken from a study of blood T cell repertoires in COVID-19. Whole-study context: There were acute and convalescent COVID-19 samples, and they came from the United States, Italy and Spain. The cDNA or gDNA used as material had been derived from T cells, B-cell-depleted T cells, or PBMCs.

Symptom resolution, clearance, or two negative PCRs marked the recovered donors of Cohort 3. The sequenced sample consisted of PBMCs or T cells enriched from blood (not recorded which). This receptor was taken from a woman aged 45 to 65 who had recovered from COVID-19. The gene calls are TRBV18 and TRBJ2-1; possibly TRBD2 for D (5 bases). CDR3 DNA: TGTGCCAGCTCACCCCCCCAGCGGAGCTCCTACAATGAGCAGTTCTTC. It yields the protein CASSPPQRSSYNEQFF.